This TCR beta chain was identified in a study of early T cells in non-severe SARS-CoV-2 infection. Each CDR3 protein is one row after TCRdb ran MiXCR on the 5' RACE reads. The sample lists 90,000 to 120,000 distinct CDR3 sequences; 11% were seen once. There are 14 residues in the CDR3. V shed 2 bases and J 6 bases; nucleotides not matched to a gene: 4. Looked up from germline, CDR1 is SNHLY and CDR2 is FYNNEI. Sequencing was performed on whole blood. The genes are TRBV2 and TRBJ2-7, with 10 nucleotides matching TRBD1. The sequence derives from an adult who was a healthcare worker with PCR-confirmed SARS-CoV-2 infection or an uninfected control (not recorded which). The CDR3 sequence is CASSEMGQGTEQYF. CDR3 nucleotides: TGTGCCAGCAGTGAAATGGGACAGGGGACCGAGCAGTACTTC.